Below, one TCR beta chain is given with its context. This specimen belongs to a study of blood T cell repertoires in COVID-19. Study overall: The United States, Italy and Spain provided the acute and convalescent COVID-19 samples. T cells, B-cell-depleted T cells, or PBMCs provided the cDNA or gDNA that served as material.

The germline V gene encodes CDR1 MGHDK and CDR2 SYGVNS. The CDR3 sequence is 12 residues long. Trimming removed 6 bases from V and 4 bases from J, with 9 bases in between. In the source study's methods: Researchers report that nucleated cell counts were estimated from reference gene primer amplification. Sequencing was performed with immunoSEQ multiplex PCR; in TCRdb, only in-frame clones are kept and a portion is missing. From that table come the V and J calls and clone size; the DNA was used to work out D and trimming. The data contain 70,000 to 100,000 clones, 88% of them singletons. This rearrangement joins TRBV25-1 to TRBJ1-2; D call uncertain. This TCR came from a woman in her seventies with acute or convalescent COVID-19. Sequenced material: peripheral blood. The CDR3 bases are TGTGCCAGCAGCTTCACGAGCTATGGCTACACCTTC. Its translation is CASSFTSYGYTF.